A single sample gave rise to the 17 T cell receptor beta chains below, sequenced in a study of cytomegalovirus exposure and HLA in healthy donors (dated by TCRdb to the late 2010s). The library was made by the immunoSEQ multiplex PCR assay. The multiplex PCR relied on a mix of 60 forward primers for TCR Vbeta segments and 13 reverse primers for TCR Jbeta segments. The table comes from immuneACCESS by way of TCRdb, which keeps in-frame sequences with V and J called. Part of the clones is missing from these tables; in studies checked, under half for an unresolved V gene and the rest for unknown reasons. The table kept for this sample lists 25,000 to 40,000 clones. Around 4.2% of the sample is in the top ten clones. Sequencing was done on a sample of PBMCs. Source of these receptors: a woman aged 35 to 49 in good health and CMV-seropositive.

In regard to this clone: Relative to the germline gene, one junction end is altered; a read error may explain this. The chain joins TRBV30 to TRBJ1-3, with a tentative D call TRBD1 (6 bases). Germline CDR1 reads GTSNPN; CDR2 reads SVGIG (reference sequence). The CDR3 loop spans 15 amino acids. The CDR3 nucleotides read TGTGCCGGGAGTCTACAGACAGGAGCTGGAAACACCATATATTTT. Protein: CAGSLQTGAGNTIYF.

The gene calls are TRBV6-1 and TRBJ2-7; TRBD2 aligns across 8 bases. The CDR3 is made up of 14 amino acids. The germline gives CDR1 MNHNS, CDR2 SASEGT. V gave up 4 bases and J gave up 3 bases; unmatched junction bases: 5. CDR3 sequence (DNA): TGTGCCAGCAGTGCACTAGCGGCTCTCTACGAGCAGTACTTC. This translates into CASSALAALYEQYF.

V usage is TRBV10-3 and J usage is TRBJ2-7; 8 positions match TRBD2. Trimming at V came to 2 bases and at J to 12 bases, leaving 3 bases not matched to a gene. The CDR3 has 11 amino acids. Germline CDR1 reads ENHRY; CDR2 reads SYGVKD. In DNA form, the CDR3 reads TGTGCCATCAGTGAGGCGGGAGGTATGTACTTC. It is translated as CAISEAGGMYF.

The chain uses TRBV7-2 and TRBJ1-2, with 7 bases lining up with TRBD1. The trim removed 6 bases at V and 3 bases at J, leaving 7 bases unmatched. CDR3 size: 14 residues. CDR1 and CDR2 from the germline V gene are SGHTA and FQGNSA. CDR3 DNA: TGTGCCAGCAGGAGTCCCGGGACAGACTATGGCTACACCTTC. Its translation: CASRSPGTDYGYTF.

The chain links TRBV6-5 to TRBJ1-1; weak D call: TRBD1 (6 bases). Germline V gene lookup returns CDR1 MNHEY and CDR2 SVGAGI. The CDR3 contains 14 residues. Trimming shortened V by 2 bases and J by 0 bases, and 7 bases separated the two germline ends. Here the CDR3 reads CASSYGGVNTEAFF. The CDR3, as DNA: TGTGCCAGCAGTTACGGGGGCGTGAACACTGAAGCTTTCTTT.

The chain has TRBV6-5 and TRBJ1-6; D is unresolved. Looked up from germline, CDR1 is MNHEY and CDR2 is SVGAGI. The CDR3 is 14 amino acids. The V end was cut by 5 bases, the J end by 7 bases, with 12 bases between. The DNA for the CDR3 is TGTGCCAGCAGTGCCTCAGGAGGCAATTCACCCCTCCACTTT. Its translation: CASSASGGNSPLHF.

The rearrangement uses TRBV7-9 and TRBJ2-3; 14 nucleotides align to TRBD2. The V and J ends lost 5 bases and 6 bases, in that order; junction bases with no gene match: 10. The length of the CDR3 is 17 residues. The germline V gene encodes CDR1 SEHNR and CDR2 FQNEAQ (reference sequence). The CDR3 protein is CASSPGGLAGVRDTQYF. DNA of the CDR3: TGTGCCAGCAGCCCAGGGGGACTAGCGGGAGTCCGGGATACGCAGTATTTT.

The chain has TRBV19 and TRBJ2-7; 8 bases are shared with TRBD2. V was clipped by 1 base and J by 5 bases; unmatched bases: 1. CDR3 length: 13 amino acids. Germline V gives CDR1 LNHDA, CDR2 SQIVND (reference sequence). The CDR3 region is CASSIAGGNEQYF. CDR3 DNA sequence: TGTGCCAGTAGTATAGCGGGAGGGAACGAGCAGTACTTC.

V is TRBV19 and J is TRBJ2-7; 8 bases match TRBD2. Germline V gives CDR1 LNHDA, CDR2 SQIVND (reference sequence). The CDR3 contains 14 residues. The ends lost 6 bases at V and 9 bases at J; junction bases unmatched: 13. CDR3 protein: CASSKTSAPLRQYF. The CDR3, as DNA: TGTGCCAGTAGCAAGACTAGCGCACCCCTTCGGCAGTACTTC.

The chain uses TRBV2 and TRBJ1-1; D is ambiguous. V lost 6 bases to trimming and J lost 11 bases, with 19 bases between them. The CDR3 is 13 residues long. Germline V CDR1 and CDR2: SNHLY, FYNNEI. CDR3 sequence: CASSAKGDLPAFF. DNA for the CDR3: TGTGCCAGCAGCGCTAAGGGAGACCTCCCGGCTTTCTTT.

As for this clone: The junction does not match germline at one end; this may be a read error. Additional DNA sequences in this sample encode the identical CDR3. This chain connects TRBV27 to TRBJ2-7; 8 bases match TRBD1. In germline, CDR1 is MNHEY, CDR2 SMNVEV (reference sequence). The length of the CDR3 is 14 residues. CDR3 amino acids: CASRTSGGPYEQYF. The CDR3, as DNA: TGTGCCAGCAGGACTTCAGGGGGCCCCTATGAGCAGTACTTC.

The chain joins TRBV27 to TRBJ1-1, with D maybe TRBD1 (6 bases). The V gene lost 6 bases and the J gene lost 2 bases, with 19 bases spanning the gap. Germline assignment: CDR1 MNHEY and CDR2 SMNVEV (reference sequence). The CDR3 contains 16 residues. CDR3 in amino acids: CASRPIAGDINTEAFF. The DNA for the CDR3 is TGTGCCAGCAGACCTATCGCGGGGGACATCAACACTGAAGCTTTCTTT.

The chain links TRBV7-3 to TRBJ1-5; D remains ambiguous. V dropped 3 bases and J dropped 7 bases, with 19 bases sitting between them. The V gene's germline CDR1 is SGHTA and CDR2 FQGTGA. The CDR3 totals 16 residues. The CDR3 region is CASSFFRRFRGQPQHF. The CDR3 nucleotides read TGTGCCAGCAGCTTTTTCCGAAGGTTTCGCGGACAGCCCCAGCATTTT. The full variable domain, its missing parts supplied by reference TRBV7-3 and TRBJ1-5, is GAGVSQTPSNKVTEKGKYVELRCDPISGHTALYWYRQSLGQGPEFLIYFQGTGAADDSGLPNDRFFAVRPEGSVSTLKIQRTERGDSAVYLCASSFFRRFRGQPQHFGDGTRLSIL.

The chain couples TRBV29-1 to TRBJ2-7, with unresolved D. The CDR3 consists of 14 residues. CDR1 and CDR2 (germline): SQVTM, ANQGSEA. V gave up 0 bases and J gave up 2 bases, with 11 bases separating them. This CDR3 is CSVEDQNRAYEQYF. CDR3 coding DNA: TGCAGCGTTGAAGACCAGAACAGAGCCTACGAGCAGTACTTC.

This sequence joins TRBV7-2 and TRBJ1-1; 8 positions match TRBD1. V lost 6 bases and J lost 4; bases outside the gene matches: 10. Looked up from germline, CDR1 is SGHTA and CDR2 is FQGNSA. The CDR3 is 15 residues long. As DNA, the CDR3 is TGTGCCAGCAGAAAAGACAGGGGCGCAGGCACTGAAGCTTTCTTT. Translated, it gives CASRKDRGAGTEAFF.

The chain is built from TRBV5-6 and TRBJ1-1, with D unresolved. The CDR3 spans 13 residues. V lost 2 bases to trimming and J lost 2 bases, with 7 bases between them. Germline V gene lookup returns CDR1 SGHDT and CDR2 YYEEEE. The CDR3 nucleotides read TGTGCCAGCAGCTTAGGAGTAAACACTGAAGCTTTCTTT. Translated, it gives CASSLGVNTEAFF.

V gene TRBV6-5 combines with J gene TRBJ2-7, with 9 bases lining up with TRBD1. The ends lost 7 bases at V and 4 bases at J; junction bases unmatched: 11. CDR1 is MNHEY and CDR2 is SVGAGI in the germline V gene. The CDR3 spans 15 residues. The CDR3 DNA reads as TGTGCCAGCATCCCACAGGGGGCGCTAATTTACGAGCAGTACTTC. Its protein is CASIPQGALIYEQYF.